The 4 T cell receptor beta chains reported below all come from one sample, sequenced in a study of response to subunit inactivated influenza vaccine listed by TCRdb under 2018. Library generation was performed with RT-PCR. Sequenced using an Illumina HiSeq 2500. In TCRdb, the public reads were trimmed at Q25 with fastp and aligned with MiXCR, with productive beta chains retained. Rows merge per CDR3 protein into single entries with the most common DNA and genes. Here the sample has about 240,000 distinct CDR3 sequences; 12% occur a single time. The ten largest clones represent less than 8.5% of the sample. The sample was non-naive T cells sorted from PBMCs, taken less than 15 days before vaccination. This specimen's cell subset or site label, per the study, means: memory T cell fraction. The source of these receptors is a man between 45 and 60 years old who received an inactivated influenza vaccine. Donor details come from another sample of the same person, matched by shared clones.

Only a few counts were recorded for this clonotype. The chain recombines TRBV7-2 with TRBJ2-1; perhaps TRBD1 as D (6 bases). CDR3 length equals 15 residues. The germline gives CDR1 SGHTA, CDR2 FQGNSA. The V end was cut by 0 bases, the J end by 1 base, with 7 bases between. The CDR3 sequence is CASSLAQGSYNEQFF. The CDR3 nucleotides read TGTGCCAGCAGCTTAGCTCAGGGGTCCTACAATGAGCAGTTCTTC.

The rearrangement uses TRBV2 and TRBJ1-1; D ambiguous. Germline-derived CDR1 and CDR2 are SNHLY and FYNNEI. CDR3 length: 14 amino acids. V dropped 5 bases and J dropped 2 bases, with 12 bases sitting between them. CDR3 sequence reads: CASSPIGVNTEAFF. The CDR3 DNA reads as TGTGCCAGCAGTCCTATTGGGGTTAACACTGAAGCTTTCTTT.

This clonotype has only a few counts. This chain joins TRBV24-1 and TRBJ2-2; D gene ambiguous. V was clipped by 9 bases and J by 6 bases, with 13 bases between them. This CDR3 has 13 amino acids. Germline V gene lookup returns CDR1 KGHDR and CDR2 SFDVKD. CDR3 nucleotides: TGTGCCACCGGTGGGGTAATATCCGGGGAGCTGTTTTTT. Encoded protein: CATGGVISGELFF.

This clonotype was counted between two and nine times. The chain carries TRBV3-1 and TRBJ1-1; possibly TRBD1 for D (5 bases). Trimming pared 0 bases from V and 4 bases from J, leaving 12 bases between. The germline gives CDR1 LGHDT, CDR2 YNNKEL (reference sequence). The CDR3 is made up of 15 amino acids. The CDR3 sequence is CASSQDWQGGTEAFF. Here the CDR3 DNA reads TGTGCCAGCAGCCAAGACTGGCAGGGTGGCACTGAAGCTTTCTTT.